Here is one T cell receptor (beta chain) with its context. No antigen is known for it. This sample is part of a study of regulatory T cells in long-lasting Graves disease. Time point meaning: newly diagnosed GD, antithyroid drugs for less than 3 months. From PBMCs, RNA was extracted and then used to make the TCR library. From an endocrinology department in Xi'an, China, came the patients. CDR3 length equals 14 residues. V gave up 3 bases and J gave up 3 bases, with 9 bases separating them. Germline CDR1 and CDR2: MDHEN and SYDVKM. Broader study findings: Newly diagnosed disease favored TRBV20-1 and TRBJ2-1 over persistent disease.

To make TCR beta libraries, researchers used iRepertoire HTBI primers and Arm-PCR of CDR3 regions. TCRdb re-analysed the multiplex PCR reads in MiXCR, keeping a single row per CDR3 protein. The table lists 440,000 or so distinct CDR3 sequences, roughly 15% of them singletons. These same data were also listed under a study on T cells in Graves' hyperthyroidism and ophthalmopathy. That report adds: A 13 V-J model separated ophthalmopathy from stable hyperthyroidism. The model identified upcoming ophthalmopathy a median 6.5 months ahead of onset.

Sequencing used peripheral blood mononuclear cells (PBMCs), obtained at new diagnosis, from a patient treated with antithyroid drugs. J is TRBJ1-5 and V is TRBV28; D call uncertain. The sequence came from a woman aged 25-40 years with Graves disease. The CDR3 loop is CASSFLRDNQPQHF. The CDR3, as DNA: TGTGCCAGCAGTTTCCTCCGGGACAATCAGCCCCAGCATTTT.